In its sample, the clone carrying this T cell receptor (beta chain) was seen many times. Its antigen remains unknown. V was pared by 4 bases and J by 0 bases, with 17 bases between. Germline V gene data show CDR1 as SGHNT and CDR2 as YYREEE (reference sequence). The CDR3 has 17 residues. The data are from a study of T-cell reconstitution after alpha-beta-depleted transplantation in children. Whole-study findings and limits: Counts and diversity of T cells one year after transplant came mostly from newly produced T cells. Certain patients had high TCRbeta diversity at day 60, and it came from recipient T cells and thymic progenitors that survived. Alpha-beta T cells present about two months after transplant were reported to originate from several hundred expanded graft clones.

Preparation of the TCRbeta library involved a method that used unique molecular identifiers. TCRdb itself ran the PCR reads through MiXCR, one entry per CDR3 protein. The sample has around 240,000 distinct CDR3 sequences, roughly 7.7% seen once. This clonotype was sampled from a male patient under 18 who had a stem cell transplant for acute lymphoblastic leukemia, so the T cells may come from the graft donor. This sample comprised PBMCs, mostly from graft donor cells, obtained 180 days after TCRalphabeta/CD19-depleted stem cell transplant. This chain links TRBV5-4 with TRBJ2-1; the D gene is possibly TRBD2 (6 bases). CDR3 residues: CASSNSGLSSSYNEQFF. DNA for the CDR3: TGTGCCAGCAGCAACTCGGGACTGTCTAGCTCCTACAATGAGCAGTTCTTC.